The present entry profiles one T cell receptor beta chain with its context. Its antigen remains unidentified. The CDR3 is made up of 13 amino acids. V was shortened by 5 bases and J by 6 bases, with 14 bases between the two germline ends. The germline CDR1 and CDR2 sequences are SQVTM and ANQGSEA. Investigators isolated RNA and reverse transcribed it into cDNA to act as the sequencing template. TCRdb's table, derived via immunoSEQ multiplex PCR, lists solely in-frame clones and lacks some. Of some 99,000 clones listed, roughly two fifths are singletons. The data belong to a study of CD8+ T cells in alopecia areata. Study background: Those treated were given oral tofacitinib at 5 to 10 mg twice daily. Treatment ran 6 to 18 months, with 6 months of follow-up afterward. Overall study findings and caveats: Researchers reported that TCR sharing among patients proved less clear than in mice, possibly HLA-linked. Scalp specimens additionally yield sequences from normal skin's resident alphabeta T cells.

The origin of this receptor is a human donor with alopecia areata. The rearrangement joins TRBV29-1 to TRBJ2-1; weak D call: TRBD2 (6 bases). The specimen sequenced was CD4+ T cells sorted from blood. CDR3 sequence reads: CSVSLSGGNEQFF. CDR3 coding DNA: TGCAGCGTTTCTCTGTCCGGGGGCAATGAGCAGTTCTTC.